This T cell receptor beta chain stems from a study of CD8+ T cells in alopecia areata. Extracted from the samples, RNA was reverse transcribed into cDNA to serve as the sequencing template. Here immunoSEQ multiplex PCR was the method, and the copy in TCRdb shows in-frame clones only, minus some. The table lists about 100,000 clones, 55% to 70% of them singletons. The germline gives CDR1 SGDLS, CDR2 YYNGEE. Trimming removed 0 bases at V and 6 bases at J, with 12 bases between. This CDR3 comprises 15 residues. Treatment of the sample: oral pan-JAK inhibitor, 5-10 mg twice daily. The sample here was CD8+ T cells sorted from blood, taken at approximately week 61, from a patient treated with tofacitinib. The rearrangement joins TRBV9 to TRBJ2-2; TRBD2 is a possible D gene (6 bases). The sequence was collected from a human donor with alopecia areata. This CDR3 is CASSVEITGAGELFF. The CDR3 nucleotides are TGTGCCAGCAGCGTAGAGATTACGGGGGCCGGGGAGCTGTTTTTT.